Many counts were recorded for the clone carrying this T cell receptor beta chain. Its antigen is unidentified. This entry is derived from a study of regulatory T cells in long-lasting Graves disease. Building of the TCR beta libraries involved iRepertoire HTBI primers and Arm-PCR of CDR3 regions. TCRdb processed the multiplex PCR reads anew with MiXCR; each CDR3 protein has one entry. The data contain 350,000 to 550,000 distinct CDR3 sequences, 15% of them singletons. Study observations and caveats: More public clonotypes were shared by persistent patients (approximately 3,000) than by new patients (approximately 1,000).

This CDR3 is built from 14 residues. Germline-derived CDR1 and CDR2 are MNHEY and SVGEGT. V was clipped by 5 bases and J by 2 bases, with 13 bases between them. Indicated time point: newly diagnosed GD, antithyroid drugs for less than 3 months. RNA from PBMCs was the source of the TCR library. These data also formed part of another study, on T cells in Graves' hyperthyroidism and ophthalmopathy.

The specimen was peripheral blood mononuclear cells (PBMCs), collected at new diagnosis, from a patient treated with antithyroid drugs. V usage is TRBV6-2 or TRBV6-3 and J usage is TRBJ2-7; D call uncertain. This clonotype originated in a woman aged 25 to 45 with Graves disease. As DNA, the CDR3 is TGTGCCAGCAGTGCGTATGAAGGGACCTACGAGCAGTACTTC. Protein sequence: CASSAYEGTYEQYF.